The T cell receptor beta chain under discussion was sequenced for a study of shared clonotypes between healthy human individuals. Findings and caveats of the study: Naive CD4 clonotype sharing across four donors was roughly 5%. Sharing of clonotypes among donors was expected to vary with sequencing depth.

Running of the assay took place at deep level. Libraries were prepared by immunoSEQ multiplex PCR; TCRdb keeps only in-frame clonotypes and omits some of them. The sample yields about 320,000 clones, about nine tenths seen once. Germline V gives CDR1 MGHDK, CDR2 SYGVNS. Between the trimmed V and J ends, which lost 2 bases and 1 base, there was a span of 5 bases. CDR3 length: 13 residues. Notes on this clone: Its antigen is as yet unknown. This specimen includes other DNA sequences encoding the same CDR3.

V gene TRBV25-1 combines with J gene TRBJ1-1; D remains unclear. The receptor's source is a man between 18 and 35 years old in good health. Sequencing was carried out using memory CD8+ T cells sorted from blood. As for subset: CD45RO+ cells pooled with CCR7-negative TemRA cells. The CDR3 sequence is CASSEGSNTEAFF. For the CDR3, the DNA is TGTGCCAGCAGTGAAGGATCGAACACTGAAGCTTTCTTT.